The rows below give T cell receptor beta chains drawn from one sample of a study of blood T cells in healthy people across ages. TCRdb itself ran the 5' RACE reads through MiXCR, one entry per CDR3 protein. The sample shows 550,000 to 750,000 distinct CDR3 sequences, around 21% of them seen only once. The sequenced sample consisted of blood. Source of these receptors: a man in his 70s in good health. Both conserved end residues are part of each CDR3. D genes are given only for firm matches. Clone size, where shown, is once, few, many, or a class for clones that have expanded.

j_gene | abundance | d_gene | v_gene | CDR3aa | CDR3nt
TRBJ2-1 | NA | TRBD2 | TRBV5-5 | CASSPRLAGVHEQFF | TGTGCCAGCAGCCCAAGACTAGCGGGAGTGCATGAGCAGTTCTTC
TRBJ2-1 | few | NA | TRBV9 | CASSGFSYNEQFF | TGTGCCAGCAGCGGTTTTTCTTACAATGAGCAGTTCTTC
TRBJ1-4 | NA | NA | TRBV14 | CASSPGTHATNEKLFF | TGTGCCAGCAGCCCCGGGACCCATGCAACTAATGAAAAACTGTTTTTT
TRBJ2-5 | many | NA | TRBV27 | CASSFAGKETQYF | TGTGCCAGCAGTTTTGCGGGGAAAGAGACCCAGTACTTC
TRBJ2-1 | NA | TRBD2 | TRBV5-1 | CASSTSSGPNEQFF | TGCGCCAGCAGCACCTCTAGCGGGCCTAATGAGCAGTTCTTC
TRBJ2-5 | NA | TRBD1 | TRBV20-1 | CSAWTGVEETQYF | TGCAGTGCTTGGACAGGGGTGGAAGAGACCCAGTACTTC
TRBJ2-7 | few | NA | TRBV3-1 | CASSQDARGHEQYF | TGTGCCAGCAGCCAAGATGCGCGGGGTCACGAGCAGTACTTC
TRBJ2-5 | few | TRBD1 | TRBV9 | CASSVRVAGTGDETQYF | TGTGCCAGCAGCGTTAGAGTCGCCGGGACAGGGGACGAGACCCAGTACTTC
TRBJ1-2 | few | NA | TRBV7-9 | CASSLASLAGYTF | TGTGCCAGCAGCTTAGCGAGTTTGGCTGGCTACACCTTC
TRBJ2-1 | NA | TRBD2 | TRBV20-1 | CSAEGLAGSYEQFF | TGCAGTGCTGAGGGACTAGCGGGGAGCTATGAGCAGTTCTTC
TRBJ2-5 | NA | NA | TRBV12-3/TRBV12-4 | CASSHRGGGETQYF | TGTGCCAGCAGCCACCGTGGGGGCGGGGAGACCCAGTACTTC
TRBJ2-3 | NA | NA | TRBV7-9 | CASSLALSGTTDTQYF | TGTGCCAGCAGCTTAGCGTTGTCAGGGACCACAGATACGCAGTATTTT
TRBJ2-1 | many | NA | TRBV28 | CASSFNYNEQFF | TGTGCCAGCAGTTTCAACTACAATGAGCAGTTCTTC
TRBJ1-6 | few | TRBD1 | TRBV12-3/TRBV12-4 | CASSPPNAGTGRNSPLHF | TGTGCCAGCAGCCCGCCCAACGCCGGGACAGGGAGAAATTCACCCCTCCACTTT
TRBJ1-5 | NA | TRBD1 | TRBV20-1 | CSAATGGNQPQHF | TGCAGTGCAGCGACAGGGGGCAATCAGCCCCAGCATTTT
TRBJ1-5 | NA | NA | TRBV4-1 | CASSHDVGNQPQHF | TGCGCCAGCAGCCACGACGTCGGTAATCAGCCCCAGCATTTT
TRBJ2-1 | few | NA | TRBV20-1 | CSARDQQGNEQFF | TGCAGTGCTAGAGATCAACAGGGAAATGAGCAGTTCTTC
TRBJ1-4 | once | TRBD1 | TRBV29-1 | CSVIRGDRGPEKLFF | TGCAGCGTCATTAGGGGTGACAGGGGGCCTGAAAAACTGTTTTTT
TRBJ1-2 | few | NA | TRBV14 | CARPRQGRVNYGYTF | TGTGCCAGACCCCGACAAGGGCGAGTAAACTATGGCTACACCTTC
TRBJ2-5 | NA | NA | TRBV19 | CASSINWGPAETQYF | TGTGCCAGTAGTATAAATTGGGGCCCGGCGGAGACCCAGTACTTC
TRBJ2-5 | few | TRBD2 | TRBV20-1 | CSTAGGRYQETQYF | TGCAGCACCGCCGGCGGGAGGTACCAAGAGACCCAGTACTTC
TRBJ1-3 | NA | TRBD1 | TRBV11-2 | CASRRTGTSGNTIYF | TGTGCCAGCAGACGGACAGGCACATCGGGAAACACCATATATTTT
TRBJ1-5 | NA | TRBD1 | TRBV28 | CASSPRDRGRLQPQHF | TGTGCCAGCAGTCCACGGGACAGGGGGCGCCTTCAGCCCCAGCATTTT
TRBJ1-2 | NA | TRBD1 | TRBV12-3/TRBV12-4 | CASSSVLGQGANGYTF | TGTGCCAGCAGTTCGGTTTTGGGACAGGGGGCGAATGGCTACACCTTC